This T cell receptor beta chain was captured in a study of a mutant IDH1 vaccine in newly diagnosed glioma (dated by TCRdb to about 2021). For the wider study: Vaccination started 4-6 weeks after radiotherapy alone, or was given together with temozolomide cycles in the groups whose treatment included chemotherapy. Of the 32 patients who were treated, around 60% were male and approximately 38% were female, and the mean age was around 40 years. Prior to enrollment, patients had been given standard therapy consisting of radiotherapy alone, temozolomide alone, or radiochemotherapy with temozolomide, with the combination given to most patients. The week-35 safety follow-up was designated visit V12, and the week-47 end of study was designated visit V13. Peripheral blood samples were drawn at six visits, namely V03 (baseline), V05, V07, V10, V12 and V13. Longitudinal TCRB deep sequencing was done for 25 treated patients, wherever samples were available for exploratory analyses. Overall results and qualifications from the work: Pseudoprogression appeared unrelated to alterations in the top peripheral T cell clonotypes detected by TCRB sequencing. Immune responses induced by the vaccine were seen in around 93% of patients across multiple MHC alleles. Selection of PBMC samples for TCRB deep sequencing was based on availability. According to the authors, sample limitations meant that analyses of patient blood samples could not be reproduced.

The library was generated by the immunoSEQ multiplex PCR assay. The hsTCRB Kit was used according to the manufacturer's protocol to amplify rearranged TCR beta chain sequences. Sequencing of TCRB libraries was carried out on an Illumina MiSeq. Per the original workflow: The kit vendor's proprietary platform handled demultiplexing, trimming and gene mapping. In its TCRdb copy, this immuneACCESS table keeps in-frame sequences only and misses some clones. Where compared with another copy, unresolved V genes explain less than half of these, and the others have no known cause. V and J calls and clone size are as listed in that table; D and trimming were resolved from the DNA. This sample holds tens of thousands of clones; around four fifths were observed only once. 3.8% of the sample goes to the ten largest clones. From a lookup of the germline V gene (reference sequence), CDR1 and CDR2 are MNHEY and SMNVEV. The CDR3 contains 15 residues, cysteine and phenylalanine counted. Solely the CDR3 DNA is kept, with 45 bases framed from the first base. V loses 5 bases, J loses 1 base, and the germline ends lie 14 bases apart.

In light of the paper, this sample's time point label describes: week 47, end of study. Every vaccine dose consisted of 300 ug of a 20-mer mutant IDH1 peptide in Montanide, administered subcutaneously together with topical imiquimod. Patients were given eight vaccinations, in weeks 1, 3, 5, 7, 11, 15, 19 and 23, which matched visits V03 through V10. The donors had newly diagnosed IDH1-mutant astrocytomas of WHO grade 3 or 4 that showed loss of nuclear ATRX. The samples were drawn from NOA16, a multicentre, single-arm, open-label phase I trial in Germany that tested a mutant IDH1 peptide vaccine in humans for the first time. Genomic DNA for TCRB sequencing was isolated from EDTA blood with the DNeasy Blood and Tissue Kit. Concerning this clone: Which antigen it targets is not known. No base quality values were provided; no much bigger clone lies one nucleotide off.

Sequencing used PBMCs, obtained from a glioma patient whose treatment included an IDH1 peptide vaccine. Recombination connected TRBV27 to TRBJ1-1; TRBD1 is a weak D gene call, 5 bases matching. The receptor was derived from a man aged 25-40 years with glioma. The nucleotide sequence reads TGTGCCAGCAGTCCCGTGGGGGGACGGAACACTGAAGCTTTCTTT. It translates as CASSPVGGRNTEAFF.